The T cell receptor (beta chain) under discussion was sequenced for a study of identifying expanded T cells in peripheral blood. Whole-study findings and limits: Technical replicates showed about 1.2 changed clones; around 2 weeks about 16.4; four weeks 19. Variance in clone template counts between roughly two-week samples significantly increased with total template count across all healthy donors.

Collection occurred without any documented infections or immune events in donors. This CDR3 comprises 15 residues. The germline gives CDR1 LNHDA, CDR2 SQIVND (reference sequence). V was cut by 1 base and J by 0 bases, with 9 bases left in between. Comments on this clone: Its specificity is unknown.

Assay used: immunoSEQ multiplex PCR; TCRdb lists only in-frame clones, some missing. Among approximately 130,000 clones listed, approximately 84% were seen once. The clonotype originates from a person aged 18-70 years in good health. Sequenced sample: blood. V and J are TRBV19 and TRBJ1-2; unclear D gene. In nucleotides, the CDR3 is TGTGCCAGTAGTATAGTTGCCAGTGCTAACTATGGCTACACCTTC. This encodes CASSIVASANYGYTF.